This T cell receptor (beta chain) originates from a study of T cell repertoires in cytomegalovirus infection. Overall study: Epitope selection comprised recently identified HLA-C-restricted CMV epitopes and well-studied HLA-B-restricted CMV epitopes. From public TCR beta signatures came an indication of both CMV infection and matching HLA type. Study conclusions and caveats: HLA-C-restricted TCR beta clonotypes specific for CMV led the ex vivo response. Carriers of CMV plus the relevant HLA were identified by cumulative public TCR beta family frequency.

As concerns this clonotype: Its matching antigen is unknown.

TCRdb used MiXCR to reprocess the reads, holding one entry per CDR3 protein. The sample shows around 900,000 distinct CDR3 sequences, less than 40% of them seen only once. The clonotype comes from a human donor in good health (CMV status not recorded). Some clones in this sample may be carry-over from other donors' samples. The starting material was cultured CD8+ T cells from PBMCs, obtained from culture after CMV antigen stimulation.

This chain's CDR3 is CASSLSGGMETQYF. CDR3 nucleotide sequence: TGCGCCAGCAGCCTTAGCGGGGGGATGGAGACCCAGTACTTC. This chain joins TRBV4-1 and TRBJ2-5; the match to TRBD2 covers 10 bases. This CDR3 has 14 amino acids. The J segment lost 5 bases and the V segment lost 4 bases, leaving 4 bases of the junction unmatched. Germline V gives CDR1 MGHRA, CDR2 YSYEKL.